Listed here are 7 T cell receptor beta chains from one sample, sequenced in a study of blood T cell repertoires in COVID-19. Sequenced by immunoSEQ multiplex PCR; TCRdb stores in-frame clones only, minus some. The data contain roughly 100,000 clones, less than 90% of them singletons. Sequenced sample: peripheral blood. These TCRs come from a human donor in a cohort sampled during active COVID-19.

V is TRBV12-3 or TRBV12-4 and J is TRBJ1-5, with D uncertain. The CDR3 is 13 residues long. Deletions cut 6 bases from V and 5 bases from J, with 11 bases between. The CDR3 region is CASSPTLYQPQHF. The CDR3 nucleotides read TGTGCCAGCAGCCCGACACTTTATCAGCCCCAGCATTTT.

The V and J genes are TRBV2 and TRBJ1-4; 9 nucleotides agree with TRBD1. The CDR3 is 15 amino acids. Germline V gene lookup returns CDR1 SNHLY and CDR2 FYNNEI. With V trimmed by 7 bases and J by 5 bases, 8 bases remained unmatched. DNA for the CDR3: TGTGCCAGCACTTCCGGGGGGACAGGGAATGAAAAACTGTTTTTT. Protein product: CASTSGGTGNEKLFF.

CDR3 nucleotides: TGTGCCAGCAGCCGTCTCGGGGAGCTGTTTTTT. As protein: CASSRLGELFF. The chain recombines TRBV13 with TRBJ2-2; D not certain. V was trimmed by 5 bases and J by 7 bases, leaving 5 bases between them. CDR3 length equals 11 residues. Germline CDR1 PRHDT, CDR2 FYEKMQ (reference sequence).

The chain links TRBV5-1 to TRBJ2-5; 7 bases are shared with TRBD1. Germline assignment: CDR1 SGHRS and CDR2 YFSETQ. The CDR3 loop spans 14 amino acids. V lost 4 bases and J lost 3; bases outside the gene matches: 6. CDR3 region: CASSRTGTEETQYF. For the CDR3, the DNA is TGCGCCAGCAGCCGTACCGGGACAGAAGAGACCCAGTACTTC.

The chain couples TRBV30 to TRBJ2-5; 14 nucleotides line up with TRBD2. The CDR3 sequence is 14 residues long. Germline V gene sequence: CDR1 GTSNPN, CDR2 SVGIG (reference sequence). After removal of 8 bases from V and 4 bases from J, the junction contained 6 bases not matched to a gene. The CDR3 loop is CALSTSGGGETQYF. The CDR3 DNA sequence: TGTGCCCTTTCGACTAGCGGGGGGGGAGAGACCCAGTACTTC.

CDR3: CASSPRGLEDTQYF. CDR3 nucleotides: TGTGCCAGCAGCCCCCGGGGTCTCGAAGATACGCAGTATTTT. The V call is TRBV5-8, the J call TRBJ2-3; tentative D call: TRBD2 (5 bases). The CDR3 sequence is 14 residues long. The V gene lost 4 bases and the J gene lost 5 bases, with 14 bases spanning the gap. The germline CDR1 and CDR2 sequences are SGHTS and YDEGEE.

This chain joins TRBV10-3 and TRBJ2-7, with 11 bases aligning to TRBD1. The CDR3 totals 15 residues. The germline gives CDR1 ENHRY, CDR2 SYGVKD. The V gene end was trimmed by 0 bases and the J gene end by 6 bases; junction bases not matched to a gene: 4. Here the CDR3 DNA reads TGTGCCATCAGTGAGTCTTGGACAGGGGGCGGCGAGCAGTACTTC. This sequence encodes CAISESWTGGGEQYF.